This T cell receptor beta chain was retrieved from a study of cytomegalovirus exposure and HLA in healthy donors. Regarding this clone: Its matching antigen is unknown.

Study-level findings and limits: Cytomegalovirus-associated status was assigned to 150 to 200 TCR beta chains. A later analysis reportedly identified an Asian-associated ancestry cluster as carrying fewer N-insertions than the approximately 710-donor mean.

PCR primers comprised 60 Vbeta and 13 Jbeta primers. As handled by the study authors: A follow-up analysis tallied around 80 million unique TCR beta chains, roughly 11 million shared. Produced via immunoSEQ multiplex PCR; TCRdb's table is partial and in-frame only. V and J calls and clone size are as listed in that table; D and trimming were resolved from the DNA. The sample includes 150,000 or so clones, around 76% seen only once; the top ten take roughly 1.5%. The sequenced material came from PBMCs. This receptor was obtained from a man aged 40-49 years in good health and CMV-seronegative.

The CDR3 reads CASSLAVRPEQFF. CDR3 sequence (DNA): TGTGCCAGCAGCTTAGCTGTGCGCCCTGAGCAGTTCTTC. The V and J genes are TRBV11-2 and TRBJ2-1, with no clear D. Germline assignment: CDR1 SGHAT and CDR2 FQNNGV. The CDR3 contains 13 residues. V dropped 1 base and J dropped 9 bases, with 10 bases sitting between them.